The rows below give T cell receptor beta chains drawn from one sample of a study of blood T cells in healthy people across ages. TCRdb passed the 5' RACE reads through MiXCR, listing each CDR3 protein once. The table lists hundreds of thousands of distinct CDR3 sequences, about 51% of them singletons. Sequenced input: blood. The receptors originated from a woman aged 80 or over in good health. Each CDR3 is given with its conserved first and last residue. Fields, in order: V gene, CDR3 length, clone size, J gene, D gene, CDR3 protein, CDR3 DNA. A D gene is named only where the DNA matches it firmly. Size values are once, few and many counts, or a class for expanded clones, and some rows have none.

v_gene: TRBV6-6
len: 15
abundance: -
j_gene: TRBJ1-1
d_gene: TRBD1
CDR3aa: CASVWGTGTNTEAFF
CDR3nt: TGTGCCAGCGTGTGGGGGACAGGGACTAACACTGAAGCTTTCTTT

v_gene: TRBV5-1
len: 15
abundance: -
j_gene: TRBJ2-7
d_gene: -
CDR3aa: CASSLVDGNSYEQYF
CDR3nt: TGCGCCAGCAGCTTGGTTGACGGAAACTCCTACGAGCAGTACTTC

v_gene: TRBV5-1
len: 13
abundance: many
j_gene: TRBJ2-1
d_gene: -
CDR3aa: CASRKDSYNEQFF
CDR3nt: TGCGCCAGCAGGAAGGACTCCTACAATGAGCAGTTCTTC

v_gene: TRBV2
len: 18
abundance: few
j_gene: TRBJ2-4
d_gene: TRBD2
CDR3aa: CASSERGLAEIAKNIQYF
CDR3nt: TGTGCCAGCAGTGAAAGGGGTCTAGCGGAGATAGCCAAAAACATTCAGTACTTC

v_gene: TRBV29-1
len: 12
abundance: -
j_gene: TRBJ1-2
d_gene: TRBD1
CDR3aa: CSVRDSSYGYTF
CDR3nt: TGCAGCGTGAGGGACAGCAGCTATGGCTACACCTTC

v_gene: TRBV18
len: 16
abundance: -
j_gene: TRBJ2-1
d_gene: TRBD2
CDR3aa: CASSPILAGVYNEQFF
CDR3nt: TGTGCCAGCTCACCTATCCTAGCGGGAGTATATAATGAGCAGTTCTTC

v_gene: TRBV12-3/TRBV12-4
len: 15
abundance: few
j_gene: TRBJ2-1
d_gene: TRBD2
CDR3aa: CASSPGLVDYNEQFF
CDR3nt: TGTGCCAGCAGTCCGGGACTAGTCGACTACAATGAGCAGTTCTTC

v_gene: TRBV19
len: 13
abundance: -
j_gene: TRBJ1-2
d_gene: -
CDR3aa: CASKMRRFYGYTF
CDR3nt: TGTGCCAGTAAGATGAGGCGGTTCTATGGCTACACCTTC

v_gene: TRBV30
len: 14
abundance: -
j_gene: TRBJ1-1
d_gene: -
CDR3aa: CAWKRVSLNTEAFF
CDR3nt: TGTGCCTGGAAGAGGGTCTCCTTGAACACTGAAGCTTTCTTT

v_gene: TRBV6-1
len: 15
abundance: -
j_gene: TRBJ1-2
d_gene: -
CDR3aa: CASSEVGLPNYGYTF
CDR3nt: TGTGCCAGCAGTGAGGTGGGACTGCCTAACTATGGCTACACCTTC

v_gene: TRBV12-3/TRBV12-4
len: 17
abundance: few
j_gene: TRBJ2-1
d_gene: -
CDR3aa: CASSYSPGRTIYNEQFF
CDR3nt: TGTGCCAGCAGTTACTCCCCGGGCCGGACGATATACAATGAGCAGTTCTTC

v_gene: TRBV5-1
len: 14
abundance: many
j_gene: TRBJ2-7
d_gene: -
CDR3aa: CASSFSGASYEQYF
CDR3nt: TGTGCCAGCAGTTTTTCCGGGGCCTCCTACGAGCAGTACTTC

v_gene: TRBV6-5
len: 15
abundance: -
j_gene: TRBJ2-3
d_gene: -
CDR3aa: CASSQVGSDTDTQYF
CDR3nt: TGTGCCAGCAGCCAGGTGGGCTCCGACACAGATACGCAGTATTTT

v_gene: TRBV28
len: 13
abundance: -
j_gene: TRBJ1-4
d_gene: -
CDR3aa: CASSRPVNEKLFF
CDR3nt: TGTGCCAGCAGTCGGCCAGTGAATGAAAAACTGTTTTTT

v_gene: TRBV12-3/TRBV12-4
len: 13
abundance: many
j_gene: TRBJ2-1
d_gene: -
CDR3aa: CASSSLSYNEQFF
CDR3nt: TGTGCCAGCAGTTCTCTCTCCTACAATGAGCAGTTCTTC

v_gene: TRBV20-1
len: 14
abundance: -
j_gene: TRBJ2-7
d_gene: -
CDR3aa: CSASGGINSYEQYF
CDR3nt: TGCAGTGCAAGCGGAGGGATCAACTCCTACGAGCAGTACTTC

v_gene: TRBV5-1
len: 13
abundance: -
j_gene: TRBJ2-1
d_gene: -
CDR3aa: CASSVRANNEQFF
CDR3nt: TGCGCCAGCAGCGTTAGGGCAAACAATGAGCAGTTCTTC

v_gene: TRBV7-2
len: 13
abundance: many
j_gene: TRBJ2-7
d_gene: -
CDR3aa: CASSSVLSYEQYF
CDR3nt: TGTGCCAGCAGCTCAGTCCTTTCCTACGAGCAGTACTTC

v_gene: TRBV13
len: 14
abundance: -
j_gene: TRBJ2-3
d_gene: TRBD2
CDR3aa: CASSLGLVPDTQYF
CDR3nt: TGTGCCAGCAGCTTGGGACTAGTCCCAGATACGCAGTATTTT

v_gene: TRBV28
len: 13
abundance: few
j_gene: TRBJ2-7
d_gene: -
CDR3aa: CASRVQGGYEQYF
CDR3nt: TGTGCCAGCAGGGTTCAGGGGGGGTACGAGCAGTACTTC

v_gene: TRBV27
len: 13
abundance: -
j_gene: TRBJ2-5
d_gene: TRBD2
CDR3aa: CASSVTSGGTQYF
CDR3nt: TGTGCCAGCAGTGTTACTAGCGGGGGGACCCAGTACTTC

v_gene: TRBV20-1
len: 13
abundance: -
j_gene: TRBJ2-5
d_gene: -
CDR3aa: CSARGASVETQYF
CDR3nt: TGCAGTGCTAGAGGGGCCTCGGTGGAGACCCAGTACTTC

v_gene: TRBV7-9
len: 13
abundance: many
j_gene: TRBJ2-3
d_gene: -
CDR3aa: CASSPKTADTQYF
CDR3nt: TGTGCCAGCAGCCCGAAGACAGCGGATACGCAGTATTTT

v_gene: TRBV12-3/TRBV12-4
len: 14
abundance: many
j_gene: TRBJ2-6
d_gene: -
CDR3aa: CASIGVSGANVLTF
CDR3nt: TGTGCCAGCATCGGGGTTTCTGGGGCCAACGTCCTGACTTTC

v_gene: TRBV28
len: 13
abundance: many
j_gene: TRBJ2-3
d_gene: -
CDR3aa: CATRTRFTDTQYF
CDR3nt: TGTGCCACCCGCACCAGATTCACAGATACGCAGTATTTT

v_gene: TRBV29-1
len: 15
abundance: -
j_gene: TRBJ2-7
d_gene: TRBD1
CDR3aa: CSVVGDRTGSNEQYF
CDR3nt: TGCAGCGTTGTGGGGGACCGGACAGGGTCGAACGAGCAGTACTTC

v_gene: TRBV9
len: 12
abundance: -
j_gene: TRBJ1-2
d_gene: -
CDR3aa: CASSVGRGGYTF
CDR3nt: TGTGCCAGCAGCGTAGGTAGGGGAGGCTACACCTTC

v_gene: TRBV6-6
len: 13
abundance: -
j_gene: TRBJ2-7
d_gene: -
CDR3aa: CASSVPLGYEQYF
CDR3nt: TGTGCCAGCAGTGTGCCCCTCGGGTACGAGCAGTACTTC

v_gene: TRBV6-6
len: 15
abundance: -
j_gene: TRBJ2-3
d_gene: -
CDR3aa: CASSPSGLRGDTQYF
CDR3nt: TGTGCCAGCAGCCCCTCCGGACTCCGAGGGGATACGCAGTATTTT

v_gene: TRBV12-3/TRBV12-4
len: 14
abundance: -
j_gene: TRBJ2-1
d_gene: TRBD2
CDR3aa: CATSIAGSFSEQFF
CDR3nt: TGTGCCACTTCAATAGCGGGGTCTTTTTCTGAGCAGTTCTTC

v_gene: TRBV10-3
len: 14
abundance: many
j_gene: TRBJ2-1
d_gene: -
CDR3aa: CAITPGGLYNEQFF
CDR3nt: TGTGCCATCACCCCCGGGGGGCTCTACAATGAGCAGTTCTTC

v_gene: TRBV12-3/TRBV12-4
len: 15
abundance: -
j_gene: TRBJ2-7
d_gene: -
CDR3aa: CASSFRYRGGSEQYF
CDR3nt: TGTGCCAGCAGTTTTAGGTACAGGGGGGGAAGCGAGCAGTACTTC

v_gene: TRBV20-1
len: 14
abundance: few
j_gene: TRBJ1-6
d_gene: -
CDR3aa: CSARDLTGWTPLHF
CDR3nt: TGCAGTGCTAGAGATCTAACGGGTTGGACACCCCTCCACTTT

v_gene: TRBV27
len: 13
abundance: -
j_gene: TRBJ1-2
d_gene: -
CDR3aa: CASGGPGNYGYTF
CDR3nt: TGTGCCAGCGGTGGCCCAGGGAACTATGGCTACACCTTC

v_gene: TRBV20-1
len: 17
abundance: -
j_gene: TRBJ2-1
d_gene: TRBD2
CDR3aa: CSAGGGTSGTSYNEQFF
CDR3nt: TGCAGTGCCGGGGGAGGGACTAGCGGGACCTCCTACAATGAGCAGTTCTTC

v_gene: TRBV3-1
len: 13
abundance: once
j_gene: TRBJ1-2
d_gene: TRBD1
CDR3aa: CASGGTGRRGYTF
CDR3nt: TGTGCCAGCGGGGGGACAGGGCGTCGTGGCTACACCTTC

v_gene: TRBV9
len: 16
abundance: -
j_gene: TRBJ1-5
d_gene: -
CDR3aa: CASSVGAEYSNQPQHF
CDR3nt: TGTGCCAGCAGCGTAGGGGCGGAATATAGCAATCAGCCCCAGCATTTT

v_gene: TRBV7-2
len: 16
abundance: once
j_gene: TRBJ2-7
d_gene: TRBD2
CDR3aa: CASSSRTSGSRYEQYF
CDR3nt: TGTGCCAGCAGCTCCCGGACTAGCGGGAGTAGGTACGAGCAGTACTTC

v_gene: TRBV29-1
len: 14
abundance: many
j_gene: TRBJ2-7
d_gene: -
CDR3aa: CSVEGLQGSYEQYF
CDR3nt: TGCAGCGTTGAAGGACTGCAGGGATCCTACGAGCAGTACTTC

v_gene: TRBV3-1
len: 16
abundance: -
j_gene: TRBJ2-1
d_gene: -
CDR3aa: CASSQDGRLSHNEQFF
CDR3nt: TGTGCCAGCAGCCAAGATGGGAGGCTAAGTCACAATGAGCAGTTCTTC

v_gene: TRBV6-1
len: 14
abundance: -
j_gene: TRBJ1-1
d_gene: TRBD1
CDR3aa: CASSVPGGLGKAFF
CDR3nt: TGTGCCAGCAGTGTTCCAGGGGGCTTGGGAAAAGCTTTCTTT

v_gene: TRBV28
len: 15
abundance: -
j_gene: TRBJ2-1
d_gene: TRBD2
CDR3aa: CASSLGTSGKGEQFF
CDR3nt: TGTGCCAGCAGTTTAGGGACTAGCGGGAAAGGGGAGCAGTTCTTC

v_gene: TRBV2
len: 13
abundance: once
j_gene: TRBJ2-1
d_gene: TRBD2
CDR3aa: CASRGLAGHEQFF
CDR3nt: TGTGCCAGCAGGGGGTTAGCGGGACACGAGCAGTTCTTC

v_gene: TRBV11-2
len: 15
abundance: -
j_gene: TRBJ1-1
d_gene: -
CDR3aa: CASSLSGPHDTEAFF
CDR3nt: TGTGCCAGCAGCTTATCTGGACCCCACGACACTGAAGCTTTCTTT

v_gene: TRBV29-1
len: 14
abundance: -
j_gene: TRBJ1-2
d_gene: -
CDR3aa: CSVEEGGRNYGYTF
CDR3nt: TGCAGCGTTGAGGAAGGGGGGAGAAACTATGGCTACACCTTC